This is a list of T cell receptor beta chains from one sample in a study of shared clonotypes between healthy human individuals. The table came from immunoSEQ multiplex PCR; TCRdb's copy has only in-frame clones and leaves some out. The data contain more than 2 million clones, 85% to 95% of them singletons. Sequences were obtained from naive CD4+ T cells sorted from blood. The receptor source for this set is a man younger than 35 in good health. Each CDR3 is given with its conserved first and last residue. The order of the fields is V gene, J gene, clone size, D gene, CDR3 DNA, CDR3 protein. D genes are given only for firm matches. Rows may omit the clone size; those that give it use once, few, many or a size class.

TRBV10-2,TRBJ1-2,-,-,TGCGCCAGCAGTGAGTCGAAAAGGGAGCCTGGCTACACCTTC,CASSESKREPGYTF
TRBV7-6,TRBJ2-3,-,TRBD2,TGTGCCAGCAGCCTGACTAGCCCCCAGGTGCCAGATGCGCAGTATTTT,CASSLTSPQVPDAQYF
TRBV21-1,TRBJ2-1,-,-,TGTGCCAGCAGCCCTCTGAGCGGAGGGAGCTCCTACAATGAGCAGTTCTTC,CASSPLSGGSSYNEQFF
TRBV2,TRBJ2-1,-,TRBD1,TGTGCCAGCTGGGGACAGGACTCTCACAATGAGCAGTTCTTC,CASWGQDSHNEQFF
TRBV18,TRBJ1-1,-,-,TGTGCCAGCTCCCTTACGACAGGAATGAACACTGAAGCTTTCTTT,CASSLTTGMNTEAFF
TRBV2,TRBJ1-5,-,TRBD1,TGTGCCAGCAGTGACACGACAGGGATTCAGCCCCAGCATTTT,CASSDTTGIQPQHF
TRBV19,TRBJ2-7,-,TRBD1,TGTGCCAGTAGTATAGAGGGGCAGGGGGTCTACGAGCAGTACTTC,CASSIEGQGVYEQYF
TRBV14,TRBJ2-1,-,-,TGTGCCAGCAGCCAAGTCGTAGGACAAAGCTCCTACAATGAGCAGTTCTTC,CASSQVVGQSSYNEQFF
TRBV5-1,TRBJ2-4,-,-,TGCGCCAGCAGTATTCGGGGGTCCGGGGTAAAAGCCAAAAACATTCAGTACTTC,CASSIRGSGVKAKNIQYF
TRBV5-1,TRBJ1-5,-,-,TGCGCCAGCAGCTTGGACGGGGCAGGCAATCAGCCCCAGCATTTT,CASSLDGAGNQPQHF
TRBV25-1,TRBJ1-4,-,-,TGTGCCAGCAGTAGGTACGGAGACGAAAAACTGTTTTTT,CASSRYGDEKLFF
TRBV7-2,TRBJ1-3,-,-,TGTGCCAGCAGCTTGTTACTTGTAGGGGCCAATGGAAACACCATATATTTT,CASSLLLVGANGNTIYF
TRBV7-9,TRBJ1-4,few,-,TGTGCCAGCAGGCTTGGAGGAGAAAAACTGTTTTTT,CASRLGGEKLFF
TRBV5-6,TRBJ2-7,-,TRBD1,TGTGCCAGCAGCTTAGGGACAGGGGGCAACTACGAGCAGTACTTC,CASSLGTGGNYEQYF
TRBV6-5,TRBJ2-1,-,-,TGTGCCAGCAGCCCCCTCGGGGCAGGGTACAATGAGCAGTTCTTC,CASSPLGAGYNEQFF
TRBV11-2,TRBJ2-5,-,TRBD1,TGTGCCAGCAGCTCCCGACAGGGGAGGGAGACCCAGTACTTC,CASSSRQGRETQYF
TRBV14,TRBJ2-2,once,-,TGTGCCAGCAGCCCAGGGGAACCTTGGGAGACCGGGGAGCTGTTTTTT,CASSPGEPWETGELFF
TRBV30,TRBJ2-1,once,TRBD1,TGTGCCTGGAGGACCTGGCAGGGGGCATACAATGAGCAGTTCTTC,CAWRTWQGAYNEQFF
TRBV5-1,TRBJ2-1,-,-,TGCGCCAGCAGCTTGGAAGGGTCTCCGTACAATGAGCAGTTCTTC,CASSLEGSPYNEQFF
TRBV30,TRBJ2-4,-,TRBD1,TGTGCCTGGCGCCGACAGGGGACGGGCAAAAACATTCAGTACTTC,CAWRRQGTGKNIQYF
TRBV7-6,TRBJ1-4,-,TRBD1,TGTGCCAGCAGCCAGCAACAGGGGGCGGCTAATGAAAAACTGTTTTTT,CASSQQQGAANEKLFF
TRBV29-1,TRBJ1-3,-,-,TGCAGCGTTGAAGATCAGGGGACTGGAAACACCATATATTTT,CSVEDQGTGNTIYF
TRBV2,TRBJ1-1,many,-,TGTGCCAGCAGTGAAGGCAGGGTCACTGAAGCTTTCTTT,CASSEGRVTEAFF
TRBV5-6,TRBJ2-1,-,-,TGTGCCAGCAGCTTAAGTATGGGGGTCCCCTTTTACAATGAGCAGTTCTTC,CASSLSMGVPFYNEQFF
TRBV30,TRBJ2-3,-,TRBD1,TGTGCCTGGAGTACGACAGGGGGCTTCGCAGATACGCAGTATTTT,CAWSTTGGFADTQYF
TRBV5-1,TRBJ2-2,-,-,TGCGCCAGCAGCTGGGGAACAGGCTCCGGGGAGCTGTTTTTT,CASSWGTGSGELFF